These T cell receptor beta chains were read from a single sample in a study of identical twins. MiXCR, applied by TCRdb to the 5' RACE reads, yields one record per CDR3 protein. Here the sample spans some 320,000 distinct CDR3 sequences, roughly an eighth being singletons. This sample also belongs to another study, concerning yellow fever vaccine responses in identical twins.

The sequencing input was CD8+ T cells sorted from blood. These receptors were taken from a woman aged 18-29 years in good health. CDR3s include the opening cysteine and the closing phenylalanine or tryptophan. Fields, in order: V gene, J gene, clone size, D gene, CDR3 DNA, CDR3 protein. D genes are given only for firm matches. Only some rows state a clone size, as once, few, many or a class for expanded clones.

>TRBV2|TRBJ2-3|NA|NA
TGTGCCAGCAGATATAATACAGATACGCAGTATTTT
CASRYNTDTQYF
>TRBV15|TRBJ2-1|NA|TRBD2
TGTGCCACCAGCAGAGATAGCGGGAGATATGAGCAGTTCTTC
CATSRDSGRYEQFF
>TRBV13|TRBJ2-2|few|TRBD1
TGTGCCAGCAGCTTAGGAGACCGGGGACAGGGAAGGACCGGGGAGCTGTTTTTT
CASSLGDRGQGRTGELFF
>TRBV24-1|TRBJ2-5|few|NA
TGTGCCACCAGTGATGGTGACTCACAAGAGACCCAGTACTTC
CATSDGDSQETQYF
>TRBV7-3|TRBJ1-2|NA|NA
TGTGCCAGCAGCTTAGACGGCCTCTATGGCTACACCTTC
CASSLDGLYGYTF
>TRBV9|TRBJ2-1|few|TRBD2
TGTGCCAGCAGCGTAGTGGCTAGCGGTTACAATGAGCAGTTCTTC
CASSVVASGYNEQFF
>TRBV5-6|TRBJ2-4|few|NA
TGTGCCAGCACCCAGTGGGGTTTAGCCAAAAACATTCAGTACTTC
CASTQWGLAKNIQYF
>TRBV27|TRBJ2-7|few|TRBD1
TGTGCCAGCAGCCCCGGGACAGGGGCCTGGGAGCAGTACTTC
CASSPGTGAWEQYF
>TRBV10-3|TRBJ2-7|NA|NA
TGTGCCATCAGTGAGCATGGAGGGTGGACCTACGAGCAGTACTTC
CAISEHGGWTYEQYF
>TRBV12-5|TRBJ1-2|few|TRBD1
TGTGCTAGTGGCTCCGGACAGGGGGGACCTTATGGCTACACCTTC
CASGSGQGGPYGYTF
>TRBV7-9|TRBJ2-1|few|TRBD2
TGTGCCAGCAGCTTGAGCGGGGCCTCCTACAATGAGCAGTTCTTC
CASSLSGASYNEQFF
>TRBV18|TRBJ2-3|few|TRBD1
TGTGCCAGCTCACCGACAGGGGGCGTATTAGATACGCAGTATTTT
CASSPTGGVLDTQYF
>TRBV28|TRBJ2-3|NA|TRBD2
TGTGCCAGCAGATCCGGACTAGCGGGGCCTAGCACAGATACGCAGTATTTT
CASRSGLAGPSTDTQYF
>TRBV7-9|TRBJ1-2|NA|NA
TGTGCCAGCAGACCCGGGAACCCGGATGGCTACACCTTC
CASRPGNPDGYTF
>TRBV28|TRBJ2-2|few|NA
TGTGCCAGCAGTTTATGGGGAGGCGGGAACACCGGGGAGCTGTTTTTT
CASSLWGGGNTGELFF
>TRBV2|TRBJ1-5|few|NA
TGTGCCAGCAGTGATGCGGGCGCCCCTCAGCCCCAGCATTTT
CASSDAGAPQPQHF
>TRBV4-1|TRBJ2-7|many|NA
TGCGCCAGCAGCCTTTACTCGGGAGCCCAAGCCCACGAGCAGTACTTC
CASSLYSGAQAHEQYF
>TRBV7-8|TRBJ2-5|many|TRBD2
TGTGCCAGCAGCCCCACTAGCGGGAGACTTGAGACCCAGTACTTC
CASSPTSGRLETQYF